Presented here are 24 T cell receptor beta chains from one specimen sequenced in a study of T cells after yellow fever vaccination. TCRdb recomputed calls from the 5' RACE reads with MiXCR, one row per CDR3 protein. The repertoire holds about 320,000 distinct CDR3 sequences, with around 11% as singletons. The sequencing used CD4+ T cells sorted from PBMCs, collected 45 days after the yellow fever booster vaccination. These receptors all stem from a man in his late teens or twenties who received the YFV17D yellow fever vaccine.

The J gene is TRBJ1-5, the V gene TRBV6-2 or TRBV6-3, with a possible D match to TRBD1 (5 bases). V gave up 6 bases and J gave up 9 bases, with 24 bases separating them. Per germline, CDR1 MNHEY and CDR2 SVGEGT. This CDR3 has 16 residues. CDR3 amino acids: CASSKGRSGPGAPQHF. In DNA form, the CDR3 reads TGTGCCAGCAGCAAGGGACGATCAGGACCCGGGGCGCCCCAGCATTTT.

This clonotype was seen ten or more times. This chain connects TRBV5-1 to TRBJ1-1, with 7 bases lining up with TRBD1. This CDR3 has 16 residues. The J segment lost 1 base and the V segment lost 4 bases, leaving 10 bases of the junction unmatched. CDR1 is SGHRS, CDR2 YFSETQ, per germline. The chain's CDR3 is CASSNDPGQSNTEAFF. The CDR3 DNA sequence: TGCGCCAGCAGCAACGATCCGGGACAGTCGAACACTGAAGCTTTCTTT.

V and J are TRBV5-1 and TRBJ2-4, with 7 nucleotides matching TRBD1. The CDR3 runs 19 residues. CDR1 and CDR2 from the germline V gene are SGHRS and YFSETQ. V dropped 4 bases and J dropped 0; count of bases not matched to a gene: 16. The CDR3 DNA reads TGCGCCAGCAGCGAGGACAGGTCTAGGCCCCAACCAGCCAAAAACATTCAGTACTTC. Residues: CASSEDRSRPQPAKNIQYF.

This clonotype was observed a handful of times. The CDR3, as DNA: TGTGCCAGCAGCTTTTGGCGGGACAGCACTGAAGCTTTCTTT. Translated, it gives CASSFWRDSTEAFF. The chain couples TRBV3-1 to TRBJ1-1, with 7 bases matching TRBD1. Germline V gene data show CDR1 as LGHDT and CDR2 as YNNKEL (reference sequence). The trim removed 5 bases at V and 4 bases at J, leaving 7 bases unmatched. This CDR3 has 14 amino acids.

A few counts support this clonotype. The CDR3 DNA reads as TGCAGTGCTAGAGATCAGGGAAGGTCTGGAAACACCATATATTTT. Translating it yields CSARDQGRSGNTIYF. The chain couples TRBV20-1 to TRBJ1-3; D might be TRBD1 (5 bases). Between the trimmed V and J ends, which lost 0 bases and 1 base, there was a span of 10 bases. There are 15 residues in the CDR3. Germline V gene lookup returns CDR1 DFQATT and CDR2 SNEGSKA (reference sequence).

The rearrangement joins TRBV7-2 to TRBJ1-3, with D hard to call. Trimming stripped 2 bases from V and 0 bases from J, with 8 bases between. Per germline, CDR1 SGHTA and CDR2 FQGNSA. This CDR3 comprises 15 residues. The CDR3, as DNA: TGTGCCAGCAGCTTACAAGCTATCTCTGGAAACACCATATATTTT. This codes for CASSLQAISGNTIYF.

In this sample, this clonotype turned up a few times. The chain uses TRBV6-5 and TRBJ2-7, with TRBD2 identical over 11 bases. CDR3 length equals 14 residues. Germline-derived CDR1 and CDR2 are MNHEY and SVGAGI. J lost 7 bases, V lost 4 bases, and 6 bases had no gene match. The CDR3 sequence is CASSSTSGEDEQYV. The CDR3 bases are TGTGCCAGCAGTTCGACTAGCGGGGAGGATGAGCAGTACGTC.

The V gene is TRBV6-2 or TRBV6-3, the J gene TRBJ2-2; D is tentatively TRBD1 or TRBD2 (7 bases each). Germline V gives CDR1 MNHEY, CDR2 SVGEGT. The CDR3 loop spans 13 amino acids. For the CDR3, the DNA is TGTGGCACCGCCAGGGGGGGGTCCGGGGAGCTGTTTTTT. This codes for CGTARGGSGELFF.

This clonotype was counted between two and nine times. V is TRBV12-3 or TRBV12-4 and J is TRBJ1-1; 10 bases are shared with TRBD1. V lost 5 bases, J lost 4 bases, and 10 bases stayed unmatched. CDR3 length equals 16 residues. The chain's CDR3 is CASSHTLGQGSTEAFF. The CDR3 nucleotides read TGTGCCAGCAGTCATACCCTGGGACAGGGGAGCACTGAAGCTTTCTTT.

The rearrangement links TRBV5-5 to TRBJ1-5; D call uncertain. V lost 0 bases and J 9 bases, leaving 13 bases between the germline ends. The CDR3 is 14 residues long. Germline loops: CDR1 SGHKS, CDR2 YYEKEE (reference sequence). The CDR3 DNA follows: TGTGCCAGCAGCTTGGTCGGGGTAAGAGGGCCCCAGCATTTT. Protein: CASSLVGVRGPQHF.

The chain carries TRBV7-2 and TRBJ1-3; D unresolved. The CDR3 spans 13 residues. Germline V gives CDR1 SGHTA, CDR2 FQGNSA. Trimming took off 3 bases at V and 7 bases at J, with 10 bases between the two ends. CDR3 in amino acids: CASSFQARNTIYF. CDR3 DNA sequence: TGTGCCAGCAGCTTCCAGGCCCGGAACACCATATATTTT.

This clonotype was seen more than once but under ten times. Here the CDR3 DNA reads TGCGCCAGCAGAAAAGTACAGGGTGGTAATTCACCCCTCCACTTT. Its translation is CASRKVQGGNSPLHF. The V and J genes are TRBV5-1 and TRBJ1-6; D may be TRBD1 (6 bases). This CDR3 is 15 amino acids long. Trimming took off 5 bases at V and 6 bases at J, with 15 bases between the two ends. The germline gives CDR1 SGHRS, CDR2 YFSETQ.

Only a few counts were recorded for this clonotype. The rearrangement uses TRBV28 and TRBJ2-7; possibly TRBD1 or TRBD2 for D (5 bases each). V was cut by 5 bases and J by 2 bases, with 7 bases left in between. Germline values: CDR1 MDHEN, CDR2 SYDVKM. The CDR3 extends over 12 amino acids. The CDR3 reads CASSQGAYEQYV. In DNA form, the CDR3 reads TGTGCCAGCAGTCAGGGAGCCTACGAGCAGTACGTC.

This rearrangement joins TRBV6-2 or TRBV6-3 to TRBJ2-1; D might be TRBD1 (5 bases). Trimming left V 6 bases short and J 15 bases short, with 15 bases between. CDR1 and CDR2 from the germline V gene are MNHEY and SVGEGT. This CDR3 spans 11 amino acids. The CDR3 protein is CASSQTEFAFF. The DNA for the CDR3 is TGTGCCAGCAGCCAGACAGAGTTTGCGTTCTTC.

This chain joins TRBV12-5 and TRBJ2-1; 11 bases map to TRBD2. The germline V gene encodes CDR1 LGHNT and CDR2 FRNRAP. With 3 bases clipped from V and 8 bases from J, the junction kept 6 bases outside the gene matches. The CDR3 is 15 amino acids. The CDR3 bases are TGTGCTAGTGGTTTTGTAGCGGGGGGGCGGTATGAGCAGTTCTTC. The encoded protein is CASGFVAGGRYEQFF. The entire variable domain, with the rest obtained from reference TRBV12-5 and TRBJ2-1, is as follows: DARVTQTPRHKVTEMGQEVTMRCQPILGHNTVFWYRQTMMQGLELLAYFRNRAPLDDSGMPKDRFSAEMPDATLATLKIQPSEPRDSAVYFCASGFVAGGRYEQFFGPGTRLTVL.

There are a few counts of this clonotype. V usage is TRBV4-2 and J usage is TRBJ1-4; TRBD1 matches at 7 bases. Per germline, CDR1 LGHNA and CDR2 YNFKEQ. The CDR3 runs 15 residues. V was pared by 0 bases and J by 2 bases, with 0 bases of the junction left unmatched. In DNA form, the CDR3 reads TGTGCCAGCAGCCAAGAGGGACAGACTAATGAAAAACTGTTTTTT. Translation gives CASSQEGQTNEKLFF.

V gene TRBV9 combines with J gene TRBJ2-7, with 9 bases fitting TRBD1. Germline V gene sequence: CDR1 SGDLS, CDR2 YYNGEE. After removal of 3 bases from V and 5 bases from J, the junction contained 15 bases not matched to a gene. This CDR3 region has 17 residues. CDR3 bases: TGTGCCAGCAGCGAGGGACAGGGATCATATAGGGCCCACGAGCAGTACTTC. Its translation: CASSEGQGSYRAHEQYF.

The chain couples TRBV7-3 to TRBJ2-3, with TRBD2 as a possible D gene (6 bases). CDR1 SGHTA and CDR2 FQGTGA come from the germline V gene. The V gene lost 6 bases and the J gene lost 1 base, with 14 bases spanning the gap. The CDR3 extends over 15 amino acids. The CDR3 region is CASRQAGTGTDTQYF. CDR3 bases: TGTGCCAGCAGGCAAGCCGGGACTGGCACAGATACGCAGTATTTT.

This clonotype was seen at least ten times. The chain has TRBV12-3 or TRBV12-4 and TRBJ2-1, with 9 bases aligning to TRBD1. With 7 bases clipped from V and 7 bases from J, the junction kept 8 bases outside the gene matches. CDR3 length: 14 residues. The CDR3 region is CASTRTGDGNEQFF. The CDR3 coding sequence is TGTGCCAGCACCAGGACAGGGGATGGGAATGAGCAGTTCTTC.

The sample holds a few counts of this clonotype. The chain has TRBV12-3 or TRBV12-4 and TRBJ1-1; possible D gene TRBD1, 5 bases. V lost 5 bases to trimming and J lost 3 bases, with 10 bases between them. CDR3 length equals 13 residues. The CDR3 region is CASSPGRYTEAFF. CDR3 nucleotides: TGTGCCAGCAGTCCAGGGCGGTACACTGAAGCTTTCTTT.

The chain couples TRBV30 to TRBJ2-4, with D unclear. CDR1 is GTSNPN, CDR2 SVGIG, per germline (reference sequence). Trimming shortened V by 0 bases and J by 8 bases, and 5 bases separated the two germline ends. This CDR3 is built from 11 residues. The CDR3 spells CAWSVSYIQYF. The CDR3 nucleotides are TGTGCCTGGAGTGTGAGTTACATTCAGTACTTC.

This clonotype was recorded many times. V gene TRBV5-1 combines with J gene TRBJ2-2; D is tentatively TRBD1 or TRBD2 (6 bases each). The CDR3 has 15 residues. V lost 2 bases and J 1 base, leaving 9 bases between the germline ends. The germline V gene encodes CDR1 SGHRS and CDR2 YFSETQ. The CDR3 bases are TGCGCCAGCAGCTTTGCGGGACAGAACACCGGGGAGCTGTTTTTT. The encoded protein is CASSFAGQNTGELFF.

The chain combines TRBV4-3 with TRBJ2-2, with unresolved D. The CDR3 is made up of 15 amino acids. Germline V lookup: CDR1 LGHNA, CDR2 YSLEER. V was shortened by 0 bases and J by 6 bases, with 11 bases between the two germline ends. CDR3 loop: CASSQDYGFAGELFF. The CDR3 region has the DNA TGCGCCAGCAGCCAAGACTACGGGTTCGCCGGGGAGCTGTTTTTT.

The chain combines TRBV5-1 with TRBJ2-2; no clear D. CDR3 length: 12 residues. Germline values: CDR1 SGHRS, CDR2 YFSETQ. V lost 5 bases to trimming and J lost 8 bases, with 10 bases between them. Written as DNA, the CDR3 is TGCGCCAGCAGAAGCAAGGATGGGGAGCTGTTTTTT. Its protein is CASRSKDGELFF.